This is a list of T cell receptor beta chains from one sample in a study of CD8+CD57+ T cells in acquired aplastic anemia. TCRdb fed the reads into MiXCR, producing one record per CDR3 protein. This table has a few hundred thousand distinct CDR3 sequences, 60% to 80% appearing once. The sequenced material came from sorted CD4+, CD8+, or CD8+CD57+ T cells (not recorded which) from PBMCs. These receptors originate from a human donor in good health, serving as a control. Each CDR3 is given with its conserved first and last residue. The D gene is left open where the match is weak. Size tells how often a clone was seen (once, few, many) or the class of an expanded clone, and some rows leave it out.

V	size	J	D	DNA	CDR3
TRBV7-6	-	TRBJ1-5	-	TGTGCCAGCAGCTTAGGGCGAGTTCGGCACAAGCATTTT	CASSLGRVRHKHF
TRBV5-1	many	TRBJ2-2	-	TGCGCCAGCAGCTCAGAGGCTGGGGAGCTGTTTTTT	CASSSEAGELFF
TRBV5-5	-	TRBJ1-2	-	TGTGCCAGCAGCTTGGCAGAATTCTATGGCTACACCTTC	CASSLAEFYGYTF
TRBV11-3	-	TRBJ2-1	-	TGTGCCAGCAGCTTAGATCCAGGCTGCGGCAACTACAATGAGCAGTTCTTC	CASSLDPGCGNYNEQFF
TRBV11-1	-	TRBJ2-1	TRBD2	TGTGCCAGCAGCGGGGTAGCGGGAGATTCCTACAATGAGCAGTTCTTC	CASSGVAGDSYNEQFF
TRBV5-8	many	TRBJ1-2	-	TGTGCCAGCAGTCATGAGGGTTCGAACTATGGCTACACCTTC	CASSHEGSNYGYTF
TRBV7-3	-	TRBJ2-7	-	TGTGCCAGCAGCTTAGGTGGCGGACAGCCCTACGAGCAGTACTTC	CASSLGGGQPYEQYF
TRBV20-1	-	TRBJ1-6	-	TGCAGTGCTAGTGGGCAGGATATTTCAGCCCTCCACTTT	CSASGQDISALHF
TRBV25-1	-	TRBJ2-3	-	TGTGCCAGCAGTGAATTGGGCCAGCTTCCTCTCACAGATACGCAGTATTTT	CASSELGQLPLTDTQYF
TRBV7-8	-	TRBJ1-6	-	TGTGCCAGCAGTGAAGCGAGCGCCGGGGACCCCCACCACTTT	CASSEASAGDPHHF
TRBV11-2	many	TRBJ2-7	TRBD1	TGTGCCAGCAGCCTGGGACAGATCTCCTACGAGCAGTACTTC	CASSLGQISYEQYF
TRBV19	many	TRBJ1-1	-	TGTGCCAGTAGTATACGAGCAGGGAACACTGAAGCTTTCTTT	CASSIRAGNTEAFF
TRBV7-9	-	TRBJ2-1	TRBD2	TGTGCCAGCAGCTTAGTTGCTAGCGGTCCTTTGAGCTCCTACAATGAGCAGTTCTTC	CASSLVASGPLSSYNEQFF
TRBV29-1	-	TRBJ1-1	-	TGCAGCGCCGGCGGCGCGTCCGTAGCGGCGACTGAAGCTTTCTTT	CSAGGASVAATEAFF
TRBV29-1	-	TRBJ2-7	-	TGCAGCGTTGATGTTACAGGGACGGCTTACGAGCAGTACTTC	CSVDVTGTAYEQYF
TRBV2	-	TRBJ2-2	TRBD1	TGTGCCAGCAGGCTGGGTACAGGGGTTGGGGAGCTGTTTTTT	CASRLGTGVGELFF
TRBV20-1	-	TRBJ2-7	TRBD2	TGCAGTGCTAGCGGGACTAGCGTCTACGAGCAGTACTTC	CSASGTSVYEQYF
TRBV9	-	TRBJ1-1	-	TGTGCCAGCAGCTTAGTTTCGGGACCCAATAATGAATCTTTCTTT	CASSLVSGPNNESFF
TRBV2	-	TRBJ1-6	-	TGTGCCAGCAGTGAACGGGGATCGAATTCACCCCTCCACTTT	CASSERGSNSPLHF
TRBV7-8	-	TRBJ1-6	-	TGTGCCAGCAGCCTTCGGGGGAGAAGGACAGCTCCGCTGCACTTT	CASSLRGRRTAPLHF
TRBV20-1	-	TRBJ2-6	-	TGCAGTGCTAGAGTCCAAGACACTGAAGCCAACGTCCTGACTTTC	CSARVQDTEANVLTF
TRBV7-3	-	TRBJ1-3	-	TGTGCCACCAGCAGACGAGGAGGATGCAACGGAAAAGCCATATATTTT	CATSRRGGCNGKAIYF